A single T cell receptor (beta chain) is shown here with its context. These data originate in a study of blood T cell repertoires in COVID-19. Libraries were prepared by immunoSEQ multiplex PCR; TCRdb keeps only in-frame clonotypes and omits some of them. The table records some 300,000 clones, approximately 89% of them present only once. Germline loops: CDR1 SEHNR, CDR2 FQNEAQ (reference sequence). CDR3 size: 15 residues. J lost 0 bases, V lost 4 bases, and 5 bases had no gene match. Specimen: PBMCs or T cells enriched from blood (not recorded which). The TCR originated in a woman aged 40 to 50 who had recovered from COVID-19. J is TRBJ2-7 and V is TRBV7-9, with 8 bases identical to TRBD1. CDR3 amino acids: CASSSTGEYSYEQYF. Written as DNA, the CDR3 is TGTGCCAGCAGCTCGACAGGGGAGTACTCCTACGAGCAGTACTTC.